The present T cell receptor (beta chain) was sequenced within a study of vaccination effects on CD4 cells after COVID-19. At the level of the study: Each person got two doses of an mRNA SARS-CoV-2 vaccine, BNT162b2 or mRNA-1273.

Expansion with viral peptide pools was applied to antigen-specific CD4+ T cells by the ViraFEST assay prior to sequencing. Upon completion of around ten days in culture, CD4+ T cells were isolated. Recipients of the vaccine had no prior SARS-CoV-2 infection and negative nucleocapsid antibodies. IL-2 at about 10 IU/ml and peptides at around 10 ug/ml were added to cultured PBMC, more than 1.5 million per well. The CDR3 is 14 residues long. The germline gives CDR1 SNHLY, CDR2 FYNNEI. The ends lost 6 bases at V and 2 bases at J; junction bases unmatched: 7. TCRdb keeps only in-frame clones here, not all; method: immunoSEQ multiplex PCR. In the table there are tens of thousands of clones, 76% of which are singletons. This clone was observed once. The antigen is unknown.

The chain has TRBV2 and TRBJ2-7; 7 bases map to TRBD1. The sample in question was CD4+ T cells from PBMCs cultured with HCoV-NL63 spike peptides, obtained before COVID-19 vaccination. The TCR sequence derives from a human donor who received a COVID-19 vaccine. DNA of the CDR3: TGTGCCAGCAGCCCCCGGACAGGCGCCTACGAGCAGTACGTC. It translates to CASSPRTGAYEQYV.